This entry concerns a single T cell receptor beta chain. Its antigen is currently unknown. Germline V lookup: CDR1 SGHTA, CDR2 FQGNSA. J gave up 4 bases and V 6 bases, and 3 bases lay outside the gene matches. CDR3 length equals 14 residues. The data were taken from a study of cytomegalovirus exposure and HLA in healthy donors. Points from the study as a whole: Researchers catalogued roughly 150 TCR beta chains as cytomegalovirus-associated. A later analysis found first-cohort TCR clusters tended to co-occur in the roughly 120 validation repertoires.

Data came from immunoSEQ multiplex PCR; TCRdb stores just in-frame clones and leaves some out. The sample has 150,000 to 200,000 clones, roughly 85% seen once; the top ten hold roughly 15%. The TCR originated in a young man in good health and CMV-seropositive. This chain links TRBV7-2 with TRBJ2-6; 7 bases fit TRBD1. The sample taken for sequencing was PBMCs. Here the CDR3 reads CASRRGLGANVLTF. As DNA, the CDR3 is TGTGCCAGCAGGAGGGGGCTAGGGGCCAACGTCCTGACTTTC.